A single sample is the source of the 31 T cell receptor beta chains below, sequenced in a study of blood T cell repertoires in COVID-19. Sequencing was performed with immunoSEQ multiplex PCR; in TCRdb, only in-frame clones are kept and a portion is missing. The repertoire holds roughly 340,000 clones, with 75% to 90% as singletons. Sequencing was performed on peripheral blood. Receptors originate from a woman aged 45-59 years with COVID-19, enrolled during active disease.

V gene TRBV30 combines with J gene TRBJ1-5; no reliable D call. The CDR3 loop spans 15 amino acids. The V and J ends lost 2 bases and 5 bases respectively, with 16 bases between them. CDR1 is GTSNPN, CDR2 SVGIG, per germline (reference sequence). The CDR3 nucleotides read TGTGCCTGGAGTCCGCCGGGGAGGGTGGATCAGCCCCAGCATTTT. This translates into CAWSPPGRVDQPQHF. Variable domain in full (rest from reference TRBV30 and TRBJ1-5): SQTIHQWPATLVQPVGSPLSLECTVEGTSNPNLYWYRQAAGRGLQLLFYSVGIGQISSEVPQNLSASRPQDRQFILSSKKLLLSDSGFYLCAWSPPGRVDQPQHFGDGTRLSIL.

V usage is TRBV5-5 and J usage is TRBJ2-1; tentative D call: TRBD1 (5 bases). CDR1 is SGHKS and CDR2 is YYEKEE in the germline V gene (reference sequence). This CDR3 region has 17 residues. Between the trimmed V and J ends, which lost 1 base and 0 bases, there was a span of 14 bases. CDR3: CASSLRAGRSSYNEQFF. CDR3 bases: TGTGCCAGCAGCTTGAGGGCAGGGCGAAGCTCCTACAATGAGCAGTTCTTC.

A note on this clone: The sample carries other DNA sequences with the same CDR3. The chain has TRBV6-5 and TRBJ1-1, with D possibly TRBD1 on 5 matching bases. CDR1 MNHEY and CDR2 SVGAGI come from the germline V gene. CDR3 length: 13 amino acids. V was cut by 5 bases and J by 1 base, with 8 bases left in between. For the CDR3, the DNA is TGTGCCAGCAGTCGGCAGGGGAACACTGAAGCTTTCTTT. It yields the protein CASSRQGNTEAFF.

The gene calls are TRBV7-6 and TRBJ1-1; the match to TRBD1 covers 9 bases. The CDR3 has 15 residues. The germline V gene encodes CDR1 SGHVS and CDR2 FNYEAQ. The J segment lost 5 bases and the V segment lost 5 bases, leaving 9 bases of the junction unmatched. CDR3 sequence: CASSPRTGVETEAFF. CDR3 sequence (DNA): TGTGCCAGCAGCCCACGGACAGGGGTTGAAACTGAAGCTTTCTTT.

This chain uses TRBV18 with TRBJ2-1; 10 bases are a match to TRBD2. Germline V gives CDR1 KGHSH, CDR2 LQKENI. The CDR3 consists of 17 residues. V lost 0 bases to trimming and J lost 7 bases; unmatched junction nucleotides: 9. CDR3 protein: CASSPPWIAGGSNEQFF. In nucleotides, the CDR3 is TGTGCCAGCTCACCACCGTGGATAGCGGGAGGCTCAAATGAGCAGTTCTTC.

This chain joins TRBV30 and TRBJ1-1; tentatively, D is TRBD1 (6 bases). This CDR3 has 11 amino acids. Trimming shortened V by 4 bases and J by 6 bases, and 9 bases separated the two germline ends. In germline, CDR1 is GTSNPN, CDR2 SVGIG (reference sequence). The CDR3 is CAWNSGAEAFF. The CDR3 nucleotides read TGTGCCTGGAACTCAGGGGCTGAAGCTTTCTTT.

The chain carries TRBV7-9 and TRBJ2-2; TRBD2 agrees at 7 bases. Germline V CDR1 and CDR2: SEHNR, FQNEAQ (reference sequence). The CDR3 is 17 residues long. Trimming took 3 bases from V and 5 from J; bases not matched to a gene: 12. CDR3 sequence reads: CASSFSSGFWGTGELFF. CDR3 in DNA: TGTGCCAGCAGCTTTAGTAGCGGGTTCTGGGGGACCGGGGAGCTGTTTTTT.

The chain employs TRBV4-1 and TRBJ1-2; no definite D call. Between the trimmed V and J ends, which lost 4 bases and 3 bases, there was a span of 21 bases. Germline V gene lookup returns CDR1 MGHRA and CDR2 YSYEKL. This CDR3 is built from 17 residues. Here the CDR3 DNA reads TGCGCCAGCAGCCCCGGGTCCTATAGCATGCTTCACTATGGCTACACCTTC. Translation gives CASSPGSYSMLHYGYTF.

The chain carries TRBV21-1 and TRBJ2-5; the table's D call, TRBD2, was not checked against the DNA. TRBV21-1 is labeled a pseudogene. This CDR3 is built from 19 residues. CDR3 amino acids: CASSKKLQLAGVSSETQYF. The CDR3 bases are TGTGCCAGCAGCAAGAAACTCCAGCTAGCGGGAGTTTCATCAGAGACCCAGTACTTC.

The V gene is TRBV27, the J gene TRBJ1-4, with D perhaps matching TRBD1 (5 bases). Trimming took 4 bases from V and 5 from J, leaving 11 bases between them. This CDR3 has 14 amino acids. Germline V CDR1 and CDR2: MNHEY, SMNVEV (reference sequence). The DNA of the CDR3 is TGTGCCAGCAGTTGGAGACAGCCGAATGAAAAACTGTTTTTT. This codes for CASSWRQPNEKLFF.

The chain joins TRBV27 to TRBJ2-7, with D tentatively TRBD2 (5 bases). V gave up 4 bases and J gave up 7 bases, with 8 bases separating them. The CDR3 totals 11 residues. Germline CDR1 reads MNHEY; CDR2 reads SMNVEV (reference sequence). CDR3 DNA: TGTGCCAGCAGTTCAACGGGGGAGCAGTACTTC. Translation gives CASSSTGEQYF.

The V gene is TRBV30, the J gene TRBJ2-3; 10 positions match TRBD2. This CDR3 has 15 amino acids. Germline-derived CDR1 and CDR2 are GTSNPN and SVGIG (reference sequence). J gave up 3 bases and V 2 bases, and 5 bases lay outside the gene matches. The CDR3: CAWSLAGALTDTQYF. In nucleotides, the CDR3 is TGTGCCTGGAGTCTAGCGGGAGCATTGACAGATACGCAGTATTTT.

This chain's CDR3 is CASSYSIPGTSGSFREQFF. As DNA, the CDR3 is TGCGCCAGCAGCTATTCAATTCCCGGGACTAGCGGGAGTTTTAGGGAGCAGTTCTTC. V is TRBV5-1 and J is TRBJ2-1; 14 nucleotides align to TRBD2. The CDR3 spans 19 residues. Losses at the gene ends were 3 bases for V and 10 bases for J; bases not matched to a gene: 18. CDR1 is SGHRS and CDR2 is YFSETQ in the germline V gene.

This clone was counted once. This sequence joins TRBV5-1 and TRBJ2-1; tentative D call: TRBD1 (6 bases). The CDR3 is 15 amino acids. CDR1 and CDR2 from the germline V gene are SGHRS and YFSETQ. V lost 7 bases to trimming and J lost 10 bases, with 24 bases between them. CDR3 residues: CASHPDRPSAEEQFF. DNA of the CDR3: TGCGCCAGCCACCCTGACAGGCCTTCAGCGGAGGAGCAGTTCTTC.

This sequence joins TRBV9 and TRBJ1-1; the match to TRBD1 covers 12 bases. With V trimmed by 2 bases and J by 7 bases, 3 bases remained unmatched. Germline loops: CDR1 SGDLS, CDR2 YYNGEE. The CDR3 has 14 residues. The CDR3 sequence: CASSVGQGADEAFF. The CDR3 coding sequence is TGTGCCAGCAGCGTGGGACAGGGGGCTGATGAAGCTTTCTTT.

The chain has TRBV30 and TRBJ1-1; tentative D call: TRBD1 (5 bases). Trimming stripped 1 base from V and 1 base from J, with 13 bases between. The CDR3 is 15 residues long. Looked up from germline, CDR1 is GTSNPN and CDR2 is SVGIG (reference sequence). This chain's CDR3 is CAWSGNRQWNTEAFF. The CDR3, as DNA: TGTGCCTGGAGTGGAAACAGACAGTGGAACACTGAAGCTTTCTTT.

The chain employs TRBV27 and TRBJ2-7; TRBD2 aligns across 8 bases. Trimming at V came to 6 bases and at J to 0 bases, leaving 4 bases not matched to a gene. CDR3 length: 14 residues. The germline CDR1 and CDR2 sequences are MNHEY and SMNVEV (reference sequence). The CDR3 coding sequence is TGTGCCAGCAGGCTAGCGGGCAGCTCCTACGAGCAGTACTTC. Translated, it gives CASRLAGSSYEQYF.

The rearrangement uses TRBV19 and TRBJ1-1, with 9 bases that match TRBD1. This CDR3 is built from 16 residues. Germline CDR1 is LNHDA and CDR2 is SQIVND (reference sequence). Trimming took 6 bases from V and 1 from J; bases not matched to a gene: 9. The chain's CDR3 is CASRYRGRSRNTEAFF. The DNA for the CDR3 is TGTGCCAGTAGGTACAGGGGGCGCTCGAGGAACACTGAAGCTTTCTTT.

The chain carries TRBV23-1 and TRBJ1-3; 7 bases map to TRBD1. TRBV23-1 is an open reading frame whose function is uncertain. This CDR3 spans 19 amino acids. V trimming: 3 bases; J trimming: 0 bases; junction bases outside the gene matches: 14. In DNA form, the CDR3 reads TGCGCCAGCAGTCATTTAGACAGGGTGGTGACAAGCTCTGGAAACACCATATATTTT. Its protein is CASSHLDRVVTSSGNTIYF.

There are a few counts of this clone. This rearrangement joins TRBV13 to TRBJ2-3; D gene ambiguous. Trimming pared 1 base from V and 4 bases from J, leaving 12 bases between. CDR3 length equals 15 residues. The germline V gene has CDR1 PRHDT and CDR2 FYEKMQ (reference sequence). For the CDR3, the DNA is TGTGCCAGCAGCTTAGTTGCCAAGCGACCAGATACGCAGTATTTT. Translated, it gives CASSLVAKRPDTQYF.

Remarks on this clone: A read error may produce the germline difference seen at one junction end. The V and J genes are TRBV29-1 and TRBJ1-1; D is perhaps TRBD1 (5 bases). Germline V gene data show CDR1 as SQVTM and CDR2 as ANQGSEA. This CDR3 region has 15 residues. In DNA, the CDR3 is TGCAGCGTCGAAGTAGACGCGGGGGTGAACACTGAAGCTTTCTTT. Its protein product is CSVEVDAGVNTEAFF.

This chain uses TRBV7-3 with TRBJ2-5; tentatively, D is TRBD1 (6 bases). Trimming took off 5 bases at V and 4 bases at J, with 17 bases between the two ends. The length of the CDR3 is 15 residues. Germline values: CDR1 SGHTA, CDR2 FQGTGA. The CDR3 sequence is CASSPAGGQLETQYF. The CDR3 DNA follows: TGTGCCAGCAGCCCAGCCGGCGGACAGCTAGAGACCCAGTACTTC.

This sequence joins TRBV9 and TRBJ2-1; weak D call: TRBD1 (6 bases). CDR3 length: 12 residues. The V gene's germline CDR1 is SGDLS and CDR2 YYNGEE. Trimming pared 4 bases from V and 8 bases from J, leaving 10 bases between. The CDR3 loop reads CASSLQGYEQFF. The CDR3 coding sequence is TGTGCCAGCAGCCTACAGGGATATGAGCAGTTCTTC.

The chain carries TRBV19 and TRBJ2-2; tentatively, D is TRBD2 (5 bases). The germline CDR1 and CDR2 sequences are LNHDA and SQIVND (reference sequence). This CDR3 has 14 amino acids. Trimming took 5 bases from V and 6 from J, leaving 13 bases between them. CDR3 coding DNA: TGTGCCAGTAGTGTTCCTAGCCTTTCCGGGGAGCTGTTTTTT. It codes for CASSVPSLSGELFF.

This rearrangement joins TRBV4-3 to TRBJ2-1; TRBD2 aligns across 7 bases. Germline V gene lookup returns CDR1 LGHNA and CDR2 YSLEER. The CDR3 length is 16 residues. The junction had 11 bases not matched to a gene; V was cut back by 1 base and J by 8 bases. The CDR3, as DNA: TGCGCCAGCAGCCAAGGGCGGGCTAGCGGCAGTCATGAGCAGTTCTTC. Its protein is CASSQGRASGSHEQFF.

J is TRBJ1-4 and V is TRBV7-8, with unresolved D. This CDR3 is built from 15 residues. CDR1 and CDR2 (germline): SGHVS, FQNEAQ. V shed 1 base and J shed 2 bases, with 8 bases lying between them. The CDR3 loop is CASSLGTSTNEKLFF. The DNA of the CDR3 is TGTGCCAGCAGCTTAGGGACTTCGACTAATGAAAAACTGTTTTTT.

The J gene is TRBJ1-2, the V gene TRBV14, with 8 bases aligning to TRBD1. The V gene end was trimmed by 2 bases and the J gene end by 0 bases; junction bases not matched to a gene: 5. This CDR3 has 16 amino acids. The germline CDR1 and CDR2 sequences are SGHDN and FVKESK. The CDR3 spells CASSQRQGASNYGYTF. The CDR3 nucleotides read TGTGCCAGCAGCCAACGGCAGGGGGCTTCTAACTATGGCTACACCTTC.

Turning to this clone: One end of the junction fails to match germline, which may point to a read error. CDR3 residues: CASSEASPRAGGF. CDR3 coding DNA: TGTGCCAGCAGTGAAGCTTCCCCCCGGGCCGGAGGGTTC. The chain couples TRBV6-1 to TRBJ2-7, with D possibly TRBD2 on 6 matching bases. Germline-derived CDR1 and CDR2 are MNHNS and SASEGT. CDR3 length: 13 residues.

This clone was counted once. The V call is TRBV29-1, the J call TRBJ2-1; 9 bases map to TRBD1. The CDR3 length is 13 residues. CDR1 is SQVTM, CDR2 ANQGSEA, per germline. With 7 bases clipped from V and 7 bases from J, the junction kept 8 bases outside the gene matches. The CDR3 sequence: CSAGQGRFNEQFF. The CDR3 DNA follows: TGCAGCGCGGGACAGGGTAGGTTTAATGAGCAGTTCTTC.

The V gene is TRBV4-3, the J gene TRBJ1-2; TRBD1 might be the D (5 bases). CDR3 length: 15 amino acids. Germline assignment: CDR1 LGHNA and CDR2 YSLEER. V dropped 4 bases and J dropped 2 bases, with 14 bases sitting between them. The CDR3 sequence: CASSPTSQGNYGYTF. CDR3 coding DNA: TGCGCCAGCAGCCCGACGTCGCAGGGAAACTATGGCTACACCTTC.

This chain uses TRBV21-1 with TRBJ2-7; the table's D call, TRBD2, has no DNA check behind it. TRBV21-1 is a pseudogene segment. CDR3 length equals 15 residues. This chain's CDR3 is CASSSPGLEACEQYF. DNA for the CDR3: TGTGCCAGCAGCTCTCCGGGACTAGAGGCGTGCGAGCAGTACTTC.